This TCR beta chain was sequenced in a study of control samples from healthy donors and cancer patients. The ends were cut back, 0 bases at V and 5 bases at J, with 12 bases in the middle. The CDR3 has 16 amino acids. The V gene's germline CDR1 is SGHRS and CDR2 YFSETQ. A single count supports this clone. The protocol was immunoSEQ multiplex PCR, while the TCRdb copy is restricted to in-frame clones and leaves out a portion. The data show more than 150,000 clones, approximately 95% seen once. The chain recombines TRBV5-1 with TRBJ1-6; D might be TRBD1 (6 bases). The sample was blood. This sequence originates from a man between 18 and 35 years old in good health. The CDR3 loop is CASSLDRAVHNSPLHF. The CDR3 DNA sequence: TGCGCCAGCAGCTTGGACAGGGCGGTTCATAATTCACCCCTCCACTTT.